This entry concerns a single TCR beta chain. No antigen is known for it. No qualities accompany the bases; no much larger clone lies one base away. The record originates from a study of blood T cell repertoires in COVID-19 (dated by TCRdb to 2018 to 2020). With respect to the entire study: The collaborator samples originated in the United States, Italy and Spain and spanned the acute and convalescent phases of COVID-19. The material from the prospective study consisted of cDNA or gDNA derived from T cells, B-cell-depleted T cells, or PBMCs. Deeply sampled blood TCRbeta repertoires from subjects exposed to, actively infected with, or recovered from COVID-19 were included in the dataset. The repertoires were made available in a free public database intended to serve as a resource for research on the immune response to SARS-CoV-2. Samples were obtained from the ongoing ImmuneRACE study (first 160 participants) and from about 1,300 subjects provided by 6 global collaborators. Sample metadata almost always included a de-identified subject ID, COVID-19 status, age in years and sex. Where available, HLA class I and class II types were obtained from metadata supplied by the sample provider rather than from assay-based typing. Here is what the overall study found, with its caveats: The quantity of clinical and demographic metadata differed by source and by participant and was supplied without curation.

The CDR3, from cysteine to phenylalanine, totals 13 residues. The entry retains the CDR3 DNA only, 39 bases that are in frame from base 1. The germline V gene (reference sequence) sets CDR1 to SGHNT and CDR2 to YYREEE. Cut back by 1 base and 1 base, the V and J ends lie 5 bases apart. TCRbeta CDR3 regions were amplified from genomic DNA using the immunoSEQ Assay, a bias-controlled multiplex PCR. Per the authors' processing: The number of nucleated cells in each sample was estimated from the amplification of reference gene primers within the assay. To quantify the absolute abundance of each unique TCRbeta CDR3 rearrangement, sequence reads were collapsed and filtered. Productive Simpson clonality was computed per sample as the square root of Simpson's diversity index over productive rearrangements. TCRdb holds this immuneACCESS table with in-frame rearrangements only. Some clones are missing; in checked studies, unresolved V genes explain under half, and the rest has no known cause. The V and J calls and clone size were taken over from that table, and D and trimming were inferred from the DNA. The sample table holds 150,000 or so clones, of which roughly 80% were seen once. The ten largest account for more than 8.5% of the sample.

Whole blood was collected in K2EDTA tubes by collaborating institutions according to the institutions' own protocols. For TCRbeta analysis, collaborator samples were shipped as frozen whole blood, as isolated PBMCs, or as DNA extracted from either sample type. This chain joins TRBV5-4 to TRBJ1-1; the D gene is unclear. The clonotype comes from a woman aged 45-65 years with active or convalescent COVID-19. Sequences were obtained from peripheral blood. The CDR3 amino acid sequence is: CASSLIANTEAFF. The DNA reads TGTGCCAGCAGCTTGATAGCGAACACTGAAGCTTTCTTT.